This T cell receptor (beta chain) is from a study of Ad26.COV2.S vaccination and SARS-CoV-2 variants. This CDR3 spans 17 amino acids. Germline loops: CDR1 MGHDK, CDR2 SYGVNS. Deletions cut 6 bases from V and 1 base from J, with 19 bases between. The data were produced by immunoSEQ multiplex PCR, yet TCRdb's version contains in-frame clones alone and is incomplete. The table has 240,000 or so clones, more than 75% seen once. The treatment is: about 20 received Ad26.COV2.S at low or high dose, single or two shots; a few received placebo; per-sample allocation not given. Day 63 after the first injection of vaccine or placebo was the sampling time. Donation came from an adult in Boston who was aged 18-55 years.

The material was peripheral blood, obtained in a trial of Ad26.COV2.S vaccine versus placebo. This sequence was found in a person between 18 and 60 years old who received the Ad26.COV2.S COVID-19 vaccine or a placebo. V is TRBV25-1 and J is TRBJ2-1; TRBD1 is a possible D gene (7 bases). This CDR3 is CASSPTRGTASYNEQFF. Here the CDR3 DNA reads TGTGCCAGCAGCCCCACCCGGGGGACAGCGTCCTACAATGAGCAGTTCTTC.